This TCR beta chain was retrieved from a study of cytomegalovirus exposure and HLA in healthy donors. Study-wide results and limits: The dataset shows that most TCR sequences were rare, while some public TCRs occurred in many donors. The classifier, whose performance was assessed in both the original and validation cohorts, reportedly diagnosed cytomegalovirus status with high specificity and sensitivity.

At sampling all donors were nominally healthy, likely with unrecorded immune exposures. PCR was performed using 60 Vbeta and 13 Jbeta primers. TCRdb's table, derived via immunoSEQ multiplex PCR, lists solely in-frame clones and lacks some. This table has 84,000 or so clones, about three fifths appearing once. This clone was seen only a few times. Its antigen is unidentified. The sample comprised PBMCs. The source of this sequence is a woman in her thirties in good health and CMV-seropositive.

The CDR3 sequence is CASSGGGFTSGNSPLHF. The DNA of the CDR3 is TGTGCCAGCAGCGGGGGGGGTTTTACGTCGGGTAATTCACCCCTCCACTTT. The V call is TRBV5-4, the J call TRBJ1-6; TRBD1 might be the D (5 bases). V lost 4 bases and J 6 bases, leaving 20 bases between the germline ends. This CDR3 has 17 residues. Germline CDR1 and CDR2: SGHNT and YYREEE (reference sequence).